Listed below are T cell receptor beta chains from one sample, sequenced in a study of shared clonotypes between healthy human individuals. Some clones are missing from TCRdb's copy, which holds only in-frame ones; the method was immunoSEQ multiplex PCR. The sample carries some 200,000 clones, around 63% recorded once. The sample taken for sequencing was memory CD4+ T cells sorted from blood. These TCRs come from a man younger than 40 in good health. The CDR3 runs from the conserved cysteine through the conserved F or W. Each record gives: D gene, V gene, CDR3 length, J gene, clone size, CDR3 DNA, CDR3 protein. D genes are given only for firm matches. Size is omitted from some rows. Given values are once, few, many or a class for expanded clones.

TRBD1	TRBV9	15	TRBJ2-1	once	TGTGCCAGCAGCGTAGCCGGGGACAGCTACAATGAGCAGTTCTTC	CASSVAGDSYNEQFF
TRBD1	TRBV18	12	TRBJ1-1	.	TGTGCCAGCTCAAGGACAGGCACTGAAGCTTTCTTT	CASSRTGTEAFF
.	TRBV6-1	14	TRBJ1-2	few	TGTGCCAGCACCCCTAAGGACAGCGAAGATGGCTACACCTTC	CASTPKDSEDGYTF
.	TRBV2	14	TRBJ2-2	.	TGTGCCAGCAGGGAGGACAGTAACACCGGGGAGCTGTTTTTT	CASREDSNTGELFF
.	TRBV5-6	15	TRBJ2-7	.	TGTGCCAGCAGCCCGTCGAGGACGGGCTCGTACGAGCAGTACTTC	CASSPSRTGSYEQYF
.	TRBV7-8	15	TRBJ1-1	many	TGTGCCAGCAGCCCATCCCGAACAAGGAACACTGAAGCTTTCTTT	CASSPSRTRNTEAFF
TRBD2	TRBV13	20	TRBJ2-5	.	TGTGCCAGCAGCGTACCCTCCGGGACTAGCGGCCCCGGGGGTGGGGAGACCCAGTACTTC	CASSVPSGTSGPGGGETQYF
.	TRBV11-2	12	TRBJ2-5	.	TGTGCCAGCAGCTTAGGTAGAGAGACCCAGTACTTC	CASSLGRETQYF
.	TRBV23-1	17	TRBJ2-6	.	TGCGCCAGCACCTCACGGGACGACCTCTCTGGGGCCAACGTCCTGACTTTC	CASTSRDDLSGANVLTF
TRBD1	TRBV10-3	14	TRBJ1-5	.	TGTGCCATCAGTATGGGACAGGGTCATCAGCCCCAGCATTTT	CAISMGQGHQPQHF
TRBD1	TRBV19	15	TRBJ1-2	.	TGTGCCAGTAGTACCGGGACAGGATCGAATGCTGGCTATACCTTC	CASSTGTGSNAGYTF
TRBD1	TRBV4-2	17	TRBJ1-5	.	TGTGCCAGCAGCCAAGCGATCGGGACAGGGGGCTCTCAGCCCCAGCATTTT	CASSQAIGTGGSQPQHF
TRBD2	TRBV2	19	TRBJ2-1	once	TGTGCCAGCAGTGGACCGGGACTAGCGGGAGGGGGATCCTACAATGAGCAGTTCTTC	CASSGPGLAGGGSYNEQFF
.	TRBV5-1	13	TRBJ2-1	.	TGCGCCAGCAGCCGAGGTGATCTTAGTGAGCAGTTCTTC	CASSRGDLSEQFF
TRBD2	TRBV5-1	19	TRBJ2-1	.	TGCGCCAGCAGCCCGGGACTAGCGGGAGCGGTAGGATACTACAATGAGCAGTTCTTC	CASSPGLAGAVGYYNEQFF
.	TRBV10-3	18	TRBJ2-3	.	TGTGCCATCAGTGAGTCGAAACCCTCAAACTGGGGCACAGATACGCAGTATTTT	CAISESKPSNWGTDTQYF
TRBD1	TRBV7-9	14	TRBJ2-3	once	TGTGCCAGCAGCCAACGACAGGGCGGAGATACGCAGTATTTT	CASSQRQGGDTQYF
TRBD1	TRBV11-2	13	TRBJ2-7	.	TGTGCCAGCACCCAAGACAGGGACTACGAGCAGTACTTC	CASTQDRDYEQYF